The 8 T cell receptor beta chains presented below share a single source sample, sequenced in a study of blood T cell repertoires in COVID-19. Clones were sequenced by immunoSEQ multiplex PCR, and TCRdb holds only the in-frame ones, with some missing. The profile shows about 39,000 clones, roughly 80% of them singletons. Sequenced input: peripheral blood. These receptors were taken from a man aged 55 to 70 in a cohort sampled during active COVID-19.

This clone appeared a few times. The rearrangement joins TRBV6-4 to TRBJ2-2; D is possibly TRBD2 (6 bases). Trimming took off 2 bases at V and 2 bases at J, with 9 bases between the two ends. Germline CDR1 reads MRHNA; CDR2 reads SNTAGT. The CDR3 has 15 amino acids. The CDR3 reads CASSDVAGNTGELFF. CDR3 nucleotide sequence: TGTGCCAGCAGTGACGTGGCGGGAAACACCGGGGAGCTGTTTTTT.

The chain employs TRBV10-1 and TRBJ2-1; 9 nucleotides match TRBD2. CDR3 size: 15 residues. With V trimmed by 4 bases and J by 5 bases, 6 bases remained unmatched. Germline CDR1 WNHNN, CDR2 SYGVQD (reference sequence). The CDR3: CASSATSGLNNEQFF. The DNA of the CDR3 is TGCGCCAGCAGTGCGACTAGCGGACTAAACAATGAGCAGTTCTTC.

The chain has TRBV12-1 and TRBJ1-3. TRBV12-1 is assigned pseudogene status. The CDR3 has 15 residues. DNA of the CDR3: TGTGCCAGGGCCCTAGGCAGTTGGTCTGGAAACACCATATATTTT. Amino acids: CARALGSWSGNTIYF.

The chain couples TRBV18 to TRBJ1-1, with D perhaps TRBD1 (6 bases). The CDR3 totals 15 residues. Trimming left V 3 bases short and J 1 base short, with 12 bases between. Germline V gene sequence: CDR1 KGHSH, CDR2 LQKENI. The CDR3 reads CASSPLTGANTEAFF. CDR3 coding DNA: TGTGCCAGCTCACCTTTGACAGGAGCGAACACTGAAGCTTTCTTT.

V gene TRBV5-6 combines with J gene TRBJ2-1; D may be TRBD2 (6 bases). The CDR3 has 14 residues. Trimming cost V 4 bases and J 9 bases, with 17 bases left between them. CDR1 is SGHDT, CDR2 YYEEEE, per germline. The CDR3: CASSLAGLASEQFF. CDR3 coding DNA: TGTGCCAGCAGCCTGGCGGGGCTAGCGAGTGAGCAGTTCTTC.

This chain links TRBV18 with TRBJ1-1; 11 positions agree with TRBD1. Germline V CDR1 and CDR2: KGHSH, LQKENI. The CDR3 is made up of 13 amino acids. The J segment lost 10 bases and the V segment lost 3 bases, leaving 4 bases of the junction unmatched. The chain's CDR3 is CASSPTDRGPAFF. The CDR3 nucleotides are TGTGCCAGCTCACCGACGGACAGGGGGCCAGCTTTCTTT.

CDR3 bases: TGCAGCGTTGGTGGGGTCGAGGGTGGCTACACCTTC. Translated: CSVGGVEGGYTF. The chain carries TRBV29-1 and TRBJ1-2; D is ambiguous. Trimming left V 4 bases short and J 7 bases short, with 13 bases between. Germline assignment: CDR1 SQVTM and CDR2 ANQGSEA. The CDR3 is 12 amino acids.

V gene TRBV27 combines with J gene TRBJ2-7; D possibly corresponds to TRBD2 (5 bases). With 2 bases removed from V and 2 bases from J, the gap between germline ends came to 13 bases. The CDR3 consists of 15 residues. The germline CDR1 and CDR2 sequences are MNHEY and SMNVEV (reference sequence). The CDR3 spells CASSLDSNGAYEQYF. The CDR3 region has the DNA TGTGCCAGCAGTTTAGATAGTAACGGGGCCTACGAGCAGTACTTC.